The next 28 T cell receptor beta chains were all read from a single sample in a study of blood T cell repertoires in COVID-19. Assay: immunoSEQ multiplex PCR; the TCRdb copy retains only in-frame clones and omits some. The sample holds about 270,000 clones, roughly nine tenths seen once. Sequenced input: peripheral blood. The receptors were sampled from a man aged 35 to 55 with active or convalescent COVID-19.

The chain joins TRBV9 to TRBJ1-4; D unclear. V lost 4 bases to trimming and J lost 4 bases, with 14 bases between them. The germline V gene has CDR1 SGDLS and CDR2 YYNGEE. CDR3 length: 15 residues. CDR3 DNA sequence: TGTGCCAGCAGCCCCCAGACGGGTAATAATGAAAAACTGTTTTTT. Protein sequence: CASSPQTGNNEKLFF.

The chain joins TRBV13 to TRBJ2-3, with 10 bases identical to TRBD1. Germline CDR1 is PRHDT and CDR2 is FYEKMQ (reference sequence). There are 16 residues in the CDR3. The trim removed 2 bases at V and 2 bases at J, leaving 4 bases unmatched. The DNA for the CDR3 is TGTGCCAGCAGCTTAACCGGGACAGGGGTCACAGATACGCAGTATTTT. Its protein is CASSLTGTGVTDTQYF.

This chain connects TRBV7-9 to TRBJ1-2; D is possibly TRBD1 (5 bases). V lost 5 bases and J 6 bases, leaving 13 bases between the germline ends. The CDR3 has 13 amino acids. Germline values: CDR1 SEHNR, CDR2 FQNEAQ (reference sequence). CDR3 DNA sequence: TGTGCCAGCAGCCCCCGGGGACTTGATGGCTACACCTTC. Translated, it gives CASSPRGLDGYTF.

The chain recombines TRBV12-5 with TRBJ2-7, with 9 bases fitting TRBD1. CDR3 length: 16 residues. The ends lost 0 bases at V and 5 bases at J; junction bases unmatched: 8. Looked up from germline, CDR1 is LGHNT and CDR2 is FRNRAP. This chain's CDR3 is CASGLVRTGVVHEQYF. The CDR3, as DNA: TGTGCTAGTGGTTTGGTAAGGACAGGGGTAGTCCACGAGCAGTACTTC.

This sequence joins TRBV6-2 or TRBV6-3 and TRBJ2-7; TRBD2 might be the D (5 bases). Trimming shortened V by 3 bases and J by 0 bases, and 9 bases separated the two germline ends. Per germline, CDR1 MNHEY and CDR2 SVGEGT. This CDR3 region has 14 residues. The CDR3 bases are TGTGCCAGCAGTTATATGGCGGGCTCCTACGAGCAGTACTTC. This sequence encodes CASSYMAGSYEQYF.

This chain links TRBV6-6 with TRBJ1-5; D is uncertain. CDR1 is MNHNY, CDR2 SVGAGI, per germline (reference sequence). Trimming pared 2 bases from V and 6 bases from J, leaving 14 bases between. The CDR3 consists of 15 residues. Here the CDR3 reads CASSYGPEAGQPQHF. The CDR3 DNA sequence: TGTGCCAGCAGTTACGGTCCTGAGGCGGGTCAGCCCCAGCATTTT.

The chain carries TRBV28 and TRBJ1-2; possibly TRBD1 for D (6 bases). The CDR3 is 12 amino acids. V lost 4 bases and J lost 5, with 8 bases in between. Germline values: CDR1 MDHEN, CDR2 SYDVKM. CDR3: CASSSTGYGYTF. CDR3 sequence (DNA): TGTGCCAGCAGTTCAACAGGGTATGGCTACACCTTC.

V gene TRBV18 combines with J gene TRBJ1-1; tentatively, D is TRBD1 (5 bases). The CDR3 totals 13 residues. The germline CDR1 and CDR2 sequences are KGHSH and LQKENI. V was trimmed by 6 bases and J by 3 bases, leaving 11 bases between them. CDR3 sequence (DNA): TGTGCCAGCTCGTCTGGGGGGGACACTGAAGCTTTCTTT. It translates to CASSSGGDTEAFF.

This chain connects TRBV6-5 to TRBJ1-1, with D maybe TRBD1 (6 bases). The ends were cut back, 5 bases at V and 0 bases at J, with 13 bases in the middle. The CDR3 sequence is 15 residues long. Germline-derived CDR1 and CDR2 are MNHEY and SVGAGI. CDR3 sequence: CASSRRGQMNTEAFF. For the CDR3, the DNA is TGTGCCAGCAGTAGACGGGGACAAATGAACACTGAAGCTTTCTTT.

This clone was detected only a few times. The chain has TRBV10-1 and TRBJ2-1; tentatively, D is TRBD1 (6 bases). V shed 2 bases and J shed 5 bases, with 7 bases lying between them. This CDR3 region has 13 residues. Germline CDR1 reads WNHNN; CDR2 reads SYGVQD (reference sequence). CDR3 nucleotide sequence: TGCGCCAGCAGTGAGCCAGGGGACAATGAGCAGTTCTTC. Protein: CASSEPGDNEQFF.

This clone occurred once. The chain couples TRBV30 to TRBJ2-7; D not resolved. V lost 0 bases and J 5 bases, leaving 8 bases between the germline ends. The CDR3 totals 12 residues. Germline-derived CDR1 and CDR2 are GTSNPN and SVGIG (reference sequence). CDR3 sequence (DNA): TGTGCCTGGAGTGTTGTCTTCCACGAGCAGTACTTC. Protein: CAWSVVFHEQYF.

The chain carries TRBV24-1 and TRBJ2-7; 7 bases map to TRBD1. Germline V gene lookup returns CDR1 KGHDR and CDR2 SFDVKD. CDR3 length equals 13 residues. Trimming removed 6 bases from V and 5 bases from J; junction bases left unmatched: 6. For the CDR3, the DNA is TGTGCCACCAGTCCCGACAGGGACCACGAGCAGTACTTC. Its protein product is CATSPDRDHEQYF.

The chain uses TRBV2 and TRBJ2-1; D is possibly TRBD2 (6 bases). Looked up from germline, CDR1 is SNHLY and CDR2 is FYNNEI. The CDR3 is made up of 15 amino acids. V was cut by 4 bases and J by 1 base, with 11 bases left in between. The DNA of the CDR3 is TGTGCCAGCAGTGGGGGGGACGGATCCTACAATGAGCAGTTCTTC. It translates to CASSGGDGSYNEQFF.

V usage is TRBV7-2 and J usage is TRBJ1-2, with 8 positions matching TRBD1. The CDR3 extends over 14 amino acids. CDR1 SGHTA and CDR2 FQGNSA come from the germline V gene. V lost 4 bases and J lost 7; bases outside the gene matches: 8. In nucleotides, the CDR3 is TGTGCCAGCAGCTCCCAGGGGGCAGATGGTGGCTACACCTTC. Amino acids: CASSSQGADGGYTF.

The chain couples TRBV24-1 to TRBJ2-3; 9 bases align to TRBD2. This CDR3 region has 17 residues. V was clipped by 2 bases and J by 4 bases; unmatched bases: 9. Looked up from germline, CDR1 is KGHDR and CDR2 is SFDVKD. The DNA for the CDR3 is TGTGCCACCAGTGATTCAGTAGCGGGAGCGGTATCAGATACGCAGTATTTT. This codes for CATSDSVAGAVSDTQYF.

The rearrangement links TRBV18 to TRBJ1-1; a weak D match, TRBD1 (5 bases). Per germline, CDR1 KGHSH and CDR2 LQKENI. This CDR3 region has 14 residues. The ends were cut back, 3 bases at V and 4 bases at J, with 12 bases in the middle. CDR3 DNA: TGTGCCAGCTCACCGGCGGGGACCGGCACTGAAGCTTTCTTT. Translating gives CASSPAGTGTEAFF.

The chain joins TRBV6-1 to TRBJ1-4; perhaps TRBD1 as D (6 bases). V shed 2 bases and J shed 4 bases, with 8 bases lying between them. Germline V CDR1 and CDR2: MNHNS, SASEGT. The length of the CDR3 is 14 residues. The CDR3 sequence: CASSEPGVNEKLFF. The CDR3 coding sequence is TGTGCCAGCAGTGAACCAGGGGTTAATGAAAAACTGTTTTTT.

The chain has TRBV4-1 and TRBJ2-1; 8 bases line up with TRBD2. The V gene's germline CDR1 is MGHRA and CDR2 YSYEKL. The CDR3 totals 17 residues. Losses at the gene ends were 3 bases for V and 6 bases for J; bases not matched to a gene: 13. The CDR3 DNA is TGCGCCAGCAGCCACCCCCCTGGGGGGACTAGTGTCAATGAGCAGTTCTTC. This gives the protein CASSHPPGGTSVNEQFF.

The rearrangement uses TRBV11-3 and TRBJ1-2, with 8 bases fitting TRBD1. The CDR3 has 17 amino acids. Germline loops: CDR1 SGHNT, CDR2 YENEEA. V shed 4 bases and J 4 bases; nucleotides not matched to a gene: 14. The CDR3 bases are TGTGCCAGCAGCTCGATACGATTAAAAGACAGGGGCTATGGCTACACCTTC. Its protein is CASSSIRLKDRGYGYTF. Using reference TRBV11-3 and TRBJ1-2 for the parts outside the CDR3, the full variable domain is EAGVVQSPRYKIIEKKQPVAFWCNPISGHNTLYWYLQNLGQGPELLIRYENEEAVDDSQLPKDRFSAERLKGVDSTLKIQPAELGDSAVYLCASSSIRLKDRGYGYTFGSGTRLTVV.

The V and J genes are TRBV11-2 and TRBJ2-7, with 7 bases fitting TRBD2. The CDR3 is made up of 15 amino acids. Germline trimming cut 2 bases from V and 5 bases from J; bases unmatched to any gene: 9. The germline V gene encodes CDR1 SGHAT and CDR2 FQNNGV. This CDR3 is CASSLSGGGSHEQYF. The CDR3 nucleotides are TGTGCCAGCAGCTTATCGGGCGGGGGTAGCCACGAGCAGTACTTC.

The gene calls are TRBV5-1 and TRBJ2-1; TRBD2 matches 8 bases. Germline V gene data show CDR1 as SGHRS and CDR2 as YFSETQ. With 4 bases clipped from V and 4 bases from J, the junction kept 10 bases outside the gene matches. This CDR3 comprises 16 residues. CDR3 loop: CASSPNSGGAYNEQFF. The CDR3 nucleotides read TGCGCCAGCAGCCCCAACAGCGGGGGCGCTTACAATGAGCAGTTCTTC.

The chain has TRBV9 and TRBJ2-1; 9 bases are a match to TRBD2. The ends lost 4 bases at V and 9 bases at J; junction bases unmatched: 5. This CDR3 contains 13 residues. Germline V gene data show CDR1 as SGDLS and CDR2 as YYNGEE. CDR3 nucleotides: TGTGCCAGCAGCCCGAGGACTAGCGTTGAGCAGTTCTTC. Translated, it gives CASSPRTSVEQFF.

This chain links TRBV7-9 with TRBJ2-3; D perhaps matches TRBD2 (5 bases). The CDR3 runs to 15 residues. Looked up from germline, CDR1 is SEHNR and CDR2 is FQNEAQ (reference sequence). V lost 5 bases to trimming and J lost 0 bases, with 12 bases between them. Written as DNA, the CDR3 is TGTGCCAGCAGCCCGGGTAGGGAGAGCACAGATACGCAGTATTTT. This sequence encodes CASSPGRESTDTQYF.

This CDR3 reads CASSIDPRAEKLFF. The CDR3 bases are TGCGCCAGCAGCATCGACCCGAGAGCGGAAAAACTGTTTTTT. This chain joins TRBV5-1 and TRBJ1-4; the D is unclear. The V end lost 4 bases, the J end lost 8 bases, and 15 bases lay between the germline ends. This CDR3 has 14 amino acids. In germline, CDR1 is SGHRS, CDR2 YFSETQ.

The gene calls are TRBV5-1 and TRBJ1-1; D gene ambiguous. CDR3 length: 14 amino acids. Germline V CDR1 and CDR2: SGHRS, YFSETQ. V gave up 4 bases and J gave up 7 bases, with 17 bases separating them. DNA for the CDR3: TGCGCCAGCAGCCCCCCCACACAGCTTGGTGAAGCTTTCTTT. Translated, it gives CASSPPTQLGEAFF. The full variable domain, completed using reference TRBV5-1 and TRBJ1-1, is KAGVTQTPRYLIKTRGQQVTLSCSPISGHRSVSWYQQTPGQGLQFLFEYFSETQRNKGNFPGRFSGRQFSNSRSEMNVSTLELGDSALYLCASSPPTQLGEAFFGQGTRLTVV.

V gene TRBV29-1 combines with J gene TRBJ1-3, with TRBD1 matching over 10 bases. After removal of 6 bases from V and 5 bases from J, the junction contained 13 bases not matched to a gene. Germline CDR1 SQVTM, CDR2 ANQGSEA. The CDR3 has 16 residues. CDR3 DNA sequence: TGCAGCGTCGAAAAAGGAGGGACAGGGGATAGAAACACCATATATTTT. Its protein is CSVEKGGTGDRNTIYF. The whole variable domain, filled in from reference TRBV29-1 and TRBJ1-3, reads SAVISQKPSRDICQRGTSLTIQCQVDSQVTMMFWYRQQPGQSLTLIATANQGSEATYESGFVIDKFPISRPNLTFSTLTVSNMSPEDSSIYLCSVEKGGTGDRNTIYFGEGSWLTVV.

This chain joins TRBV19 and TRBJ1-3; D remains ambiguous. Germline V CDR1 and CDR2: LNHDA, SQIVND (reference sequence). The length of the CDR3 is 11 residues. V was shortened by 6 bases and J by 3 bases, with 3 bases between the two germline ends. The CDR3 reads CASRYGNTIYF. CDR3 in DNA: TGTGCCAGTAGGTATGGAAACACCATATATTTT.

This clone has only a few counts. CDR3 sequence (DNA): TGTGCCACCAGTATATCCCTCTTGGAGGGGGCAGGCACTGAAGCTTTCTTT. Its translation is CATSISLLEGAGTEAFF. The chain is built from TRBV24-1 and TRBJ1-1; 7 bases agree with TRBD1. Trimming at V came to 6 bases and at J to 4 bases, leaving 16 bases not matched to a gene. There are 17 residues in the CDR3. CDR1 KGHDR and CDR2 SFDVKD come from the germline V gene.